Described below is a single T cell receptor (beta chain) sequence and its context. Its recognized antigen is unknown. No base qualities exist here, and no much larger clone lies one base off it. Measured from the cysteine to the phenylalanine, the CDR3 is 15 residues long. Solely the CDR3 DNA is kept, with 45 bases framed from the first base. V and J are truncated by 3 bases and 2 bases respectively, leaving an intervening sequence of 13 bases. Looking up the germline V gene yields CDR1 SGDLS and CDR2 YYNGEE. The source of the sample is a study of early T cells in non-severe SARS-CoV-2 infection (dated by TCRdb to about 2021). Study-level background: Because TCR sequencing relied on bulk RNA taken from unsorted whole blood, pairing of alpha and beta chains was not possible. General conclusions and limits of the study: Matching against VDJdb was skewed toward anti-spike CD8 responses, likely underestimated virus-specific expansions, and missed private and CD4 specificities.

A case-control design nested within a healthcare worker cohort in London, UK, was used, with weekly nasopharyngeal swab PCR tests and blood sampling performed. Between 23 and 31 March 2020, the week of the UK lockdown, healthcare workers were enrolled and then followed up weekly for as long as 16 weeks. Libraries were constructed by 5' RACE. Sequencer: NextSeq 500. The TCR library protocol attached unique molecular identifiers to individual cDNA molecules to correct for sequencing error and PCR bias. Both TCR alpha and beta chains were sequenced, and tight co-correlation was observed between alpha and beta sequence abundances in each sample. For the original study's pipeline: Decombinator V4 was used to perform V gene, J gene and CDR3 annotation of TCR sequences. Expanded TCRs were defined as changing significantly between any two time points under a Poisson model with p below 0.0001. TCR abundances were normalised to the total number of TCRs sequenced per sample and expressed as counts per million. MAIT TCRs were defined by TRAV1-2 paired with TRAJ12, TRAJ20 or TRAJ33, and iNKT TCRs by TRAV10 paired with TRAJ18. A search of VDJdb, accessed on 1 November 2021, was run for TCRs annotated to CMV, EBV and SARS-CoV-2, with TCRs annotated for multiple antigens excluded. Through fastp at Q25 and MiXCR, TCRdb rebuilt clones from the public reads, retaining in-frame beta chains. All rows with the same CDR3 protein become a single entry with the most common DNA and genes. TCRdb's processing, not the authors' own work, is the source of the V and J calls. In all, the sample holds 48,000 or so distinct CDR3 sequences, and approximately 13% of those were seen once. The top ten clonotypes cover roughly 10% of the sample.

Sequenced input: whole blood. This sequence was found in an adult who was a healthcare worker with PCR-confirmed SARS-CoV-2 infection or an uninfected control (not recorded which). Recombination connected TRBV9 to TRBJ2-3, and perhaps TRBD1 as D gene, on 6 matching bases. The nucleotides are TGTGCCAGCAGCGCGACAGGACGAACCACAGATACGCAGTATTTT. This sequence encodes CASSATGRTTDTQYF.